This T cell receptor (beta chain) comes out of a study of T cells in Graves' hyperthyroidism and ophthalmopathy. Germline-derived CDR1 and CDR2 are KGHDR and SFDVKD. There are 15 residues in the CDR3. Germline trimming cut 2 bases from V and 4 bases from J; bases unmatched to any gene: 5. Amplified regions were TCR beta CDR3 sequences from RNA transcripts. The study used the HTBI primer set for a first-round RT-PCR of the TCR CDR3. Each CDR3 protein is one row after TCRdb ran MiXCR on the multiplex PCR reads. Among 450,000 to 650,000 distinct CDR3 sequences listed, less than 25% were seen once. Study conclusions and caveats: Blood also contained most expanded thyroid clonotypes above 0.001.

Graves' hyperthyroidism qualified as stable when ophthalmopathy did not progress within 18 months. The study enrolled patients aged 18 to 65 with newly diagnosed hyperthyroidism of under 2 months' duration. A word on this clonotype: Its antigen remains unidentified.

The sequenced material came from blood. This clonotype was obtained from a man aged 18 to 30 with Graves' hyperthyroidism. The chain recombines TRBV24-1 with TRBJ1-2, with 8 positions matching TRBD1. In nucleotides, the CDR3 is TGTGCCACCAGTGATTCTGAGACAGGGGTCTATGGCTACACCTTC. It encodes CATSDSETGVYGYTF.